Each of the 26 T cell receptor beta chains below was sequenced from the same sample in a study of human versus mouse CDR3 diversity and MHC coevolution. Generated by immunoSEQ multiplex PCR, the TCRdb table keeps only in-frame clones and is missing some. The table includes tens of thousands of clones, 80% to 95% detected once. Specimen: naive CD4+ T cells from blood. Subset in this sample: CD45RO-negative CD62L-positive naive CD4 T cells. All receptors derive from a person aged 25 to 69 in good health.

The rearrangement uses TRBV18 and TRBJ2-1; maybe TRBD2 (6 bases). The CDR3 length is 18 residues. V gave up 5 bases and J gave up 3 bases, with 23 bases separating them. From germline, CDR1 is KGHSH and CDR2 LQKENI. The CDR3 loop is CASSRTNPPRGLYNEQFF. DNA for the CDR3: TGTGCCAGCTCAAGGACTAACCCACCACGGGGCCTCTACAATGAGCAGTTCTTC.

This clone was recorded only once. Germline and junction disagree at one end, which may indicate a read error. This chain joins TRBV18 and TRBJ2-6; D remains ambiguous. The CDR3 contains 15 residues. Germline CDR1 is KGHSH and CDR2 is LQKENI. DNA of the CDR3: TGTGCCAGCTCTCCACAGCTAACTGGGGCCAACGTCCTGACTTTC. This sequence encodes CASSPQLTGANVLTF. The full variable domain, with the rest looked up from reference TRBV18 and TRBJ2-6, is NAGVMQNPRHLVRRRGQEARLRCSPMKGHSHVYWYRQLPEEGLKFMVYLQKENIIDESGMPKERFSAEFPKEGPSILRIQQVVRGDSAAYFCASSPQLTGANVLTFGAGSRLTVL.

V usage is TRBV14 and J usage is TRBJ2-7, with 8 bases fitting TRBD1. The CDR3 is made up of 16 amino acids. Per the germline V gene, CDR1 is SGHDN and CDR2 is FVKESK. Trimming at V came to 0 bases and at J to 2 bases, leaving 6 bases not matched to a gene. Here the CDR3 DNA reads TGTGCCAGCAGCCAAGACAGGACAGGGAAGGCCTACGAGCAGTACTTC. It encodes CASSQDRTGKAYEQYF.

Comment on this clone: Other DNA sequences in the sample encode the same CDR3. The chain joins TRBV7-9 to TRBJ2-3; 7 nucleotides line up with TRBD2. Germline trimming cut 2 bases from V and 0 bases from J; bases unmatched to any gene: 5. From germline, CDR1 is SEHNR and CDR2 FQNEAQ (reference sequence). The CDR3 runs 16 residues. CDR3 amino acids: CASSLSGAVSTDTQYF. CDR3 DNA sequence: TGTGCCAGCAGCTTAAGCGGGGCGGTTAGCACAGATACGCAGTATTTT.

The chain uses TRBV7-3 and TRBJ2-1, with TRBD2 identical over 11 bases. Trimming cost V 3 bases and J 7 bases; bases outside gene matches: 11. Per the germline V gene, CDR1 is SGHTA and CDR2 is FQGTGA. The CDR3 extends over 17 amino acids. The CDR3 coding sequence is TGTGCCAGCAGCTTTGAACTAGCGGGGGCTAAGGGGAATGAGCAGTTCTTC. This gives the protein CASSFELAGAKGNEQFF.

The V gene is TRBV18, the J gene TRBJ1-1, with 9 bases lining up with TRBD1. Trimming took 5 bases from V and 3 from J; bases not matched to a gene: 7. The germline CDR1 and CDR2 sequences are KGHSH and LQKENI. The CDR3 spans 15 residues. The CDR3, as DNA: TGTGCCAGCTCAGTTACAGGGGGCTCTGACACTGAAGCTTTCTTT. This codes for CASSVTGGSDTEAFF.

This rearrangement joins TRBV6-1 to TRBJ1-2; 7 bases are a match to TRBD1. This CDR3 comprises 15 residues. Germline loops: CDR1 MNHNS, CDR2 SASEGT. V was clipped by 5 bases and J by 4 bases; unmatched bases: 10. Here the CDR3 reads CASSRETGRLYGYTF. The CDR3 bases are TGTGCCAGCAGTCGGGAGACAGGGAGACTCTATGGCTACACCTTC.

This clone came up once. This rearrangement joins TRBV5-4 to TRBJ2-5, with D possibly matching TRBD2 (7 bases). The CDR3 is 15 amino acids. With 0 bases removed from V and 1 base from J, the gap between germline ends came to 10 bases. Per germline, CDR1 SGHNT and CDR2 YYREEE (reference sequence). The CDR3 spells CASSLVGGAQETQYF. CDR3 in DNA: TGTGCCAGCAGCTTGGTTGGGGGGGCCCAAGAGACCCAGTACTTC.

V and J are TRBV5-1 and TRBJ1-2; unclear D gene. The CDR3 loop spans 13 amino acids. Germline V gene lookup returns CDR1 SGHRS and CDR2 YFSETQ. V was clipped by 5 bases and J by 0 bases, with 8 bases between them. The CDR3 protein is CASSEVSNYGYTF. The CDR3 DNA follows: TGCGCCAGCAGTGAGGTTTCTAACTATGGCTACACCTTC.

The V gene is TRBV14, the J gene TRBJ1-1, with 7 bases aligning to TRBD1. The length of the CDR3 is 13 residues. The germline CDR1 and CDR2 sequences are SGHDN and FVKESK. Losses at the gene ends were 4 bases for V and 8 bases for J; bases not matched to a gene: 7. CDR3 coding DNA: TGTGCCAGCAGCCTCCTAGGGGGCTCGGAAGCTTTCTTT. This gives the protein CASSLLGGSEAFF.

V and J are TRBV5-6 and TRBJ2-1, with 9 positions matching TRBD1. J gave up 7 bases and V 3 bases, and 11 bases lay outside the gene matches. Per germline, CDR1 SGHDT and CDR2 YYEEEE. The CDR3 totals 16 residues. CDR3 region: CASSWSLGTGSNEQFF. In DNA, the CDR3 is TGTGCCAGCAGCTGGAGCTTAGGGACAGGGAGTAATGAGCAGTTCTTC.

The CDR3 is CATSSSSGGEETQYF. The DNA for the CDR3 is TGTGCCACCAGCAGTTCTAGCGGGGGGGAAGAGACCCAGTACTTC. V is TRBV15 and J is TRBJ2-5, with 12 bases matching TRBD2. V was pared by 3 bases and J by 3 bases, with 2 bases of the junction left unmatched. The CDR3 totals 15 residues. The germline V gene encodes CDR1 LNHNV and CDR2 YYDKDF (reference sequence).

The chain couples TRBV5-4 to TRBJ2-2; D might be TRBD2 (5 bases). Germline CDR1 reads SGHNT; CDR2 reads YYREEE (reference sequence). Trimming removed 2 bases from V and 7 bases from J, with 12 bases in between. CDR3 size: 14 residues. CDR3 sequence: CASSFDSEVGELFF. The CDR3 nucleotides read TGTGCCAGCAGCTTTGATAGCGAGGTCGGGGAGCTGTTTTTT.

The chain is built from TRBV7-6 and TRBJ2-1, with 10 nucleotides matching TRBD1. The CDR3 totals 16 residues. Losses at the gene ends were 5 bases for V and 7 bases for J; bases not matched to a gene: 11. The germline CDR1 and CDR2 sequences are SGHVS and FNYEAQ. CDR3 sequence (DNA): TGTGCCAGCAGCGAATTTCAGACAGGGGGCGTAAATGAGCAGTTCTTC. Translated: CASSEFQTGGVNEQFF.

The J gene is TRBJ2-7, the V gene TRBV4-3, with 8 bases matching TRBD2. V gave up 1 base and J gave up 4 bases; unmatched junction bases: 3. The CDR3 is made up of 14 amino acids. Germline CDR1 and CDR2: LGHNA and YSLEER. The CDR3, as DNA: TGCGCCAGCAGCCAAGGAGCGGGAGTGTACGAGCAGTACTTC. Amino acid sequence: CASSQGAGVYEQYF.

This rearrangement joins TRBV5-1 to TRBJ2-2, with 11 bases aligning to TRBD1. V gave up 4 bases and J gave up 6 bases; unmatched junction bases: 5. Germline V gene data show CDR1 as SGHRS and CDR2 as YFSETQ. The CDR3 is 15 amino acids. CDR3 region: CASSPGQGAAGELFF. The CDR3 coding sequence is TGCGCCAGCAGCCCAGGACAGGGGGCGGCCGGGGAGCTGTTTTTT.

The chain links TRBV6-5 to TRBJ2-5, with D possibly being TRBD2 (5 bases). With the DNA end fitting TRBJ2-7 better, the J assignment may be wrong. Looked up from germline, CDR1 is MNHEY and CDR2 is SVGAGI. The CDR3 length is 15 residues. The CDR3 sequence is CASSSTLGPSYEQYF. The DNA for the CDR3 is TGTGCCAGCAGTTCCACACTAGGACCCTCCTACGAGCAGTACTTC.

This clone was counted a single time. This chain connects TRBV27 to TRBJ2-7; TRBD1 matches 7 bases. CDR3 length equals 13 residues. Germline V gives CDR1 MNHEY, CDR2 SMNVEV (reference sequence). V gave up 8 bases and J gave up 2 bases; unmatched junction bases: 6. The DNA of the CDR3 is TGTGCCAGCGGCCGGGACAGCACCTACGAGCAGTACTTC. It translates to CASGRDSTYEQYF.

For this clone: Other DNA sequences of this sample code for an identical CDR3. J is TRBJ2-3 and V is TRBV18; maybe TRBD1 (6 bases). Germline V gene data show CDR1 as KGHSH and CDR2 as LQKENI. V was trimmed by 8 bases and J by 4 bases, leaving 13 bases between them. The CDR3 extends over 13 amino acids. The CDR3 spells CASTTGFADTQYF. The CDR3 DNA is TGTGCCAGCACCACAGGGTTCGCAGATACGCAGTATTTT.

The CDR3 DNA follows: TGTGCCTGGAGTAATACAGGGGTTAACTATGGCTACACCTTC. The encoded protein is CAWSNTGVNYGYTF. V and J are TRBV30 and TRBJ1-2, with 7 nucleotides matching TRBD1. V trimming: 2 bases; J trimming: 1 base; junction bases outside the gene matches: 4. The CDR3 extends over 14 amino acids. Germline V gene sequence: CDR1 GTSNPN, CDR2 SVGIG (reference sequence).

The chain combines TRBV4-3 with TRBJ2-1, with no clear D. Deletions cut 0 bases from V and 0 bases from J, with 9 bases between. The CDR3 extends over 16 amino acids. CDR1 is LGHNA, CDR2 YSLEER, per germline. The CDR3 region is CASSQDGRSSYNEQFF. The CDR3 bases are TGCGCCAGCAGCCAAGATGGCCGGAGCTCCTACAATGAGCAGTTCTTC.

The chain couples TRBV4-3 to TRBJ1-2, with D maybe TRBD1 (6 bases). Trimming took off 2 bases at V and 7 bases at J, with 14 bases between the two ends. The CDR3 is made up of 14 amino acids. Germline assignment: CDR1 LGHNA and CDR2 YSLEER. The CDR3 DNA reads TGCGCCAGCAGCCAACCCAGGGGAAGTGGTGGCTACACCTTC. Encoded protein: CASSQPRGSGGYTF.

CDR3 region: CASRRTSGVNEQFF. The CDR3 DNA reads TGTGCCAGCAGGAGGACTAGCGGGGTTAATGAGCAGTTCTTC. This sequence joins TRBV9 and TRBJ2-1; 12 bases fit TRBD2. CDR1 and CDR2 from the germline V gene are SGDLS and YYNGEE. The CDR3 has 14 residues. Trimming took 5 bases from V and 7 from J; bases not matched to a gene: 4.

CDR3 residues: CASSAGGNTEAFF. The CDR3 nucleotides are TGTGCCAGCAGTGCAGGGGGGAACACTGAAGCTTTCTTT. The V gene is TRBV2, the J gene TRBJ1-1, with 7 bases lining up with TRBD1. This CDR3 is 13 amino acids long. The V gene end was trimmed by 4 bases and the J gene end by 1 base; junction bases not matched to a gene: 0. Germline values: CDR1 SNHLY, CDR2 FYNNEI.

The V call is TRBV19, the J call TRBJ2-1; 8 bases are shared with TRBD1. The CDR3 covers 16 residues. Germline CDR1 is LNHDA and CDR2 is SQIVND (reference sequence). J lost 6 bases, V lost 3 bases, and 10 bases had no gene match. The CDR3 bases are TGTGCCAGTAGTATCCTCCGCGGACAGGGAACCAATGAGCAGTTCTTC. Protein sequence: CASSILRGQGTNEQFF.

This sequence joins TRBV6-1 and TRBJ2-7, with 12 bases identical to TRBD1. Germline lookup yields CDR1 MNHNS and CDR2 SASEGT. The junction had 9 bases not matched to a gene; V was cut back by 7 bases and J by 5 bases. The CDR3 is made up of 15 amino acids. The CDR3 reads CASNVRDRGQHEQYF. CDR3 DNA: TGTGCCAGCAACGTCCGGGACAGGGGGCAACACGAGCAGTACTTC.